This TCR beta chain derives from a study of cytomegalovirus exposure and HLA in healthy donors. Overall study context: Samples from HLA-typed donors yielded about 85 million unique TCRs in an early data release. General study points: When a later analysis was performed, an Asian-associated ancestry cluster reportedly had fewer N-insertions than the roughly 700-donor mean.

Note on this clone: Its matching antigen is unknown.

Trimming took off 2 bases at V and 2 bases at J, with 13 bases between the two ends. Germline V gene data show CDR1 as SGHTA and CDR2 as FQGNSA. The CDR3 has 15 amino acids. With 60 Vbeta and 13 Jbeta primers, the PCR was carried out. Only in-frame clones appear in the TCRdb table, and some are missing; sequencing was by immunoSEQ multiplex PCR. The sample holds 100,000 to 150,000 clones, over 60% seen once. The receptor comes from a human donor in good health. The sequenced sample consisted of PBMCs. The rearrangement links TRBV7-2 to TRBJ2-7, with a weak D call TRBD2 (7 bases). The DNA of the CDR3 is TGTGCCAGCAGCTTAACCGGGGGGCTCCCCTACGAGCAGTACTTC. Its translation: CASSLTGGLPYEQYF.